This is a list of T cell receptor beta chains from one sample in a study of cytomegalovirus exposure and HLA in healthy donors. Some clones are missing from TCRdb's copy, which holds only in-frame ones; the method was immunoSEQ multiplex PCR. The sample has about 150,000 clones, 82% seen once. The sequencing input was PBMCs. These receptor sequences come from a woman in her forties or fifties in good health and CMV-seropositive. CDR3s include the opening cysteine and the closing phenylalanine or tryptophan. A D gene is named only where the DNA matches it firmly. Size values are once, few and many counts, or a class for expanded clones, and some rows have none.

NA,few,TRBJ1-1,TRBV27,TGTGCCAGCAGTATCGACAGGAACACTGAAGCTTTCTTT,CASSIDRNTEAFF
NA,NA,TRBJ2-3,TRBV6-5,TGTGCCAGCAGTTCCTATCCAGGGCGGGGTCTAGATACGCAGTATTTT,CASSSYPGRGLDTQYF
NA,NA,TRBJ1-2,TRBV30,TGTGCCTGGAGTGTTAACTGGGCTCGTGGCTACACCTTC,CAWSVNWARGYTF
TRBD1,NA,TRBJ2-1,TRBV27,TGTGCCAGCAGAATCTTCGGGACAGGGTTTGGCGATGAGCAGTTCTTC,CASRIFGTGFGDEQFF
TRBD1,NA,TRBJ1-2,TRBV2,TGTGCCAGCATCCTAGACAGGGGCTATGGCTACACCTTC,CASILDRGYGYTF
NA,NA,TRBJ2-4,TRBV7-9,TGTGCCGAGAAAGACCGCGGCTACGGATACATTCAGTACTTC,CAEKDRGYGYIQYF
NA,few,TRBJ2-5,TRBV5-1,TGCGCCAGCAGCCCGACAGCCCAAGAGACCCAGTACTTC,CASSPTAQETQYF
NA,NA,TRBJ2-3,TRBV5-4,TGTGCCAGCAGCTTCGGACAAGCGGATACGCAGTATTTT,CASSFGQADTQYF
TRBD1,NA,TRBJ1-4,TRBV11-2,TGTGCCAGCAGCCCAGGGTCTGGGACAGGGGTTGGGGAAAAACTGTTTTTT,CASSPGSGTGVGEKLFF
NA,NA,TRBJ2-2,TRBV7-7,TGTGCCAGCAGCGTCAGGGCTGGCGGGGAGCTGTTTTTT,CASSVRAGGELFF
NA,NA,TRBJ2-1,TRBV19,TGTGCCAGTAGTAAATCGGGTTTCGACCTGAGCTCCTACAATGAGCAGTTCTTC,CASSKSGFDLSSYNEQFF
TRBD2,NA,TRBJ2-3,TRBV7-7,TGTGCTAGCAGCCCTCGAGCAGCGGGGGGTCTAGATACGCAGTATTTT,CASSPRAAGGLDTQYF
TRBD1,NA,TRBJ2-6,TRBV7-9,TGTGCCAGCAGCTTACAGGGGGCGCCTGGGGCCAACGTCCTGACTTTC,CASSLQGAPGANVLTF
NA,once,TRBJ1-6,TRBV4-3,TGCGCCAGCAGCCAAGTGCAGGGTGGGTATGATTCACCCCTCCACTTT,CASSQVQGGYDSPLHF
TRBD2,NA,TRBJ2-1,TRBV13,TGTGCCAGCAGCTTAGGCCGGGGGGGCTTTGAGCAGTTCTTC,CASSLGRGGFEQFF
NA,NA,TRBJ1-3,TRBV5-1,TGCGCCAGCAGCTTGTTACCATCCGAAGCCGGAAACACCATATATTTT,CASSLLPSEAGNTIYF
NA,NA,TRBJ2-1,TRBV7-9,TGTGCCAGCAGCTTAGTCACCCCGGGGGGCGAGCAGTTCTTC,CASSLVTPGGEQFF
NA,few,TRBJ1-5,TRBV19,TGTGCCAGTAAAGGGGGGGTCTTCAATCAGCCCCAGCATTTT,CASKGGVFNQPQHF
TRBD1,NA,TRBJ2-1,TRBV7-2,TGTGCCAGCAGCCCGGACAGGTCTTACAATGAGCAGTTCTTC,CASSPDRSYNEQFF
NA,NA,TRBJ2-3,TRBV18,TGTGCCAGCTCACCGGGGGGATTAGGGGCCGCAGATACGCAGTATTTT,CASSPGGLGAADTQYF
NA,NA,TRBJ2-1,TRBV7-3,TGTGCCAGCAGCCCCTCAGGGTCCGGTGAGCAGTTCTTC,CASSPSGSGEQFF
NA,NA,TRBJ1-6,TRBV6-6,TGTGCCAGCAGACTCGGACAGACTACTAATTCACCCCTCCACTTT,CASRLGQTTNSPLHF
TRBD2,NA,TRBJ2-1,TRBV7-2,TGTGCCAGCAGCTTTCAAAGCGGGGGGACTTACAATGAGCAGTTCTTC,CASSFQSGGTYNEQFF
NA,NA,TRBJ1-2,TRBV27,TGTGCCAGCAGTTTAGCCGCAGGGTCTAACTATGGCTACACCTTC,CASSLAAGSNYGYTF
NA,NA,TRBJ2-7,TRBV10-1,TGCGCCAGCAGTGAGTCGGTAAACCCGTCCCGCCTCGAGCAGTACTTC,CASSESVNPSRLEQYF
NA,NA,TRBJ2-1,TRBV7-2,TGTGCCAGCAGGTCCACGCCGGGATACAATGAGCAGTTCTTC,CASRSTPGYNEQFF
NA,once,TRBJ2-7,TRBV6-6,TGTGCCAGCAGTTTCTCAAGGGTAGGGACTCGGGACGAGCAGTACTTC,CASSFSRVGTRDEQYF
TRBD1,NA,TRBJ2-2,TRBV2,TGTGCCAGCAGGGGACAGGGGGCGAACACCGGGGAGCTGTTTTTT,CASRGQGANTGELFF
NA,NA,TRBJ2-1,TRBV14,TGTGCCAGCAGCCCAACTCTTAATGAGCAGTTCTTC,CASSPTLNEQFF